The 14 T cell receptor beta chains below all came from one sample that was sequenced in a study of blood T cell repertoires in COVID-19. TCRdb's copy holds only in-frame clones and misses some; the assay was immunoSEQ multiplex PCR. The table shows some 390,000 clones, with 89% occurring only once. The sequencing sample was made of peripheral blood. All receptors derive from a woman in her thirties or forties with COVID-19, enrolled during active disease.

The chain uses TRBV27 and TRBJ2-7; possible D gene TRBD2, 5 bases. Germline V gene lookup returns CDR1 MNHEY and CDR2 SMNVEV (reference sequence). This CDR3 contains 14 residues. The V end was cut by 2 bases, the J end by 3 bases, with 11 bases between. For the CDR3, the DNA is TGTGCCAGCAGTTTAAAACCGAGGGACTACGAGCAGTACTTC. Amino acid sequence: CASSLKPRDYEQYF.

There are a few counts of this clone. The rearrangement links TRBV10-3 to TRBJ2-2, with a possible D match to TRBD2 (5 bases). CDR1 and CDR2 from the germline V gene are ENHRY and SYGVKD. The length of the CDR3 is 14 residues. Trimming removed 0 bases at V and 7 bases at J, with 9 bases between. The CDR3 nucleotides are TGTGCCATCAGTGAGTCGAGAGGGATCGGGGAGCTGTTTTTT. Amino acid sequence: CAISESRGIGELFF.

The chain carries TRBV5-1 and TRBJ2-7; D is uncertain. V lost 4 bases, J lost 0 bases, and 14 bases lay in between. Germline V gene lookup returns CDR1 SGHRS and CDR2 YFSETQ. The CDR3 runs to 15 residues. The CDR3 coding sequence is TGCGCCAGCAGCCGCCCTGAGGCGAGCTCCTACGAGCAGTACTTC. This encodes CASSRPEASSYEQYF.

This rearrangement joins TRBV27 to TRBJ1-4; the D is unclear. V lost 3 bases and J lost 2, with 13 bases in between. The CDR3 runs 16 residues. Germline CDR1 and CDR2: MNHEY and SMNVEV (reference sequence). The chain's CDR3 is CASSFGGGGTNEKLFF. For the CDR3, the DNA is TGTGCCAGCAGTTTTGGAGGAGGAGGTACTAATGAAAAACTGTTTTTT.

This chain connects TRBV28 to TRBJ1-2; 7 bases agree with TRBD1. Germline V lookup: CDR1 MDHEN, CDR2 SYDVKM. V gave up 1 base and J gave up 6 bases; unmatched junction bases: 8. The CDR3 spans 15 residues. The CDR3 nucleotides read TGTGCCAGCAGTTTATTGAGAGGGGGCAGTGATGGCTACACCTTC. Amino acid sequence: CASSLLRGGSDGYTF.

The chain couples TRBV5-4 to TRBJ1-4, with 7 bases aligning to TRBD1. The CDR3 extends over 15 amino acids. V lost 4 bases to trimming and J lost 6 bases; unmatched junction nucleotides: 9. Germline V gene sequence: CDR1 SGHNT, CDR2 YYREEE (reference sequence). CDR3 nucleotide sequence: TGTGCCAGCAGCGCCTCCGGGACAGAAGATGAAAAACTGTTTTTT. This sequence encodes CASSASGTEDEKLFF.

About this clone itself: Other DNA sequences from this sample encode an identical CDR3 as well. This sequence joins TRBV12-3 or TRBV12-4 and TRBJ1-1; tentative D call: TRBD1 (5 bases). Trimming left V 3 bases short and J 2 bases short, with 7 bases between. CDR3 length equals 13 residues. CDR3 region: CASSFRGNTEAFF. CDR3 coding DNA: TGTGCCAGCAGTTTTAGGGGAAACACTGAAGCTTTCTTT.

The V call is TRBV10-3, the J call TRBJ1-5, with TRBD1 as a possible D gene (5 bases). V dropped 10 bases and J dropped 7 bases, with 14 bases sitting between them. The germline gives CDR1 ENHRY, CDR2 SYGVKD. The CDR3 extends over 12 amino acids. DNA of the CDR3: TGTGCCAGCAGGGAGAGCGGGCAGCCCCAGCATTTT. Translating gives CASRESGQPQHF.

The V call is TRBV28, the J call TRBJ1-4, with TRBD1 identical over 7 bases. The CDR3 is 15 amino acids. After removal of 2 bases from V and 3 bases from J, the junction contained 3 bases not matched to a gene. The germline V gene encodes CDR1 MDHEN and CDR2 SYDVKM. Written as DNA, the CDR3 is TGTGCCAGCAGTTTAAACGACAGGGCTAATGAAAAACTGTTTTTT. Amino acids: CASSLNDRANEKLFF.

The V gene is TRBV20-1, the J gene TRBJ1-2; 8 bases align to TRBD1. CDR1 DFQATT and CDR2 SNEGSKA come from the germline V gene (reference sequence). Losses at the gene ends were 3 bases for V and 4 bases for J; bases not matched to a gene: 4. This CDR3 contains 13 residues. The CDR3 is CSASQGAGYGYTF. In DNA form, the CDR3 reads TGCAGTGCTAGTCAGGGGGCGGGCTATGGCTACACCTTC.

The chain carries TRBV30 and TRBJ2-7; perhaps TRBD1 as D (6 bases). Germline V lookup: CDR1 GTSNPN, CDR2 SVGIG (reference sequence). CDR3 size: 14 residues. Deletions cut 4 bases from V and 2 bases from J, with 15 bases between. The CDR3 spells CAWTLGGKTYEQYF. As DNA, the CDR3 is TGTGCCTGGACCTTAGGGGGAAAGACCTACGAGCAGTACTTC.

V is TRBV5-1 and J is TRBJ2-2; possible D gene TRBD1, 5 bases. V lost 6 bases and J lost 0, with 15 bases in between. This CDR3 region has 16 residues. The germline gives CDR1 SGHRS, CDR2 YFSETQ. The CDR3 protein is CASKKNTGANTGELFF. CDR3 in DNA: TGCGCCAGCAAAAAGAATACAGGCGCGAACACCGGGGAGCTGTTTTTT. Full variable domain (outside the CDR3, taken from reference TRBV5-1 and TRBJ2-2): KAGVTQTPRYLIKTRGQQVTLSCSPISGHRSVSWYQQTPGQGLQFLFEYFSETQRNKGNFPGRFSGRQFSNSRSEMNVSTLELGDSALYLCASKKNTGANTGELFFGEGSRLTVL.

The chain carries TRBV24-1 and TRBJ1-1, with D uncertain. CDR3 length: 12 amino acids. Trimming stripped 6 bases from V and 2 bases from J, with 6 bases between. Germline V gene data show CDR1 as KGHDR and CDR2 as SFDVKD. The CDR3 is CATSNPNTEAFF. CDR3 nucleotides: TGTGCCACCAGTAATCCTAACACTGAAGCTTTCTTT.

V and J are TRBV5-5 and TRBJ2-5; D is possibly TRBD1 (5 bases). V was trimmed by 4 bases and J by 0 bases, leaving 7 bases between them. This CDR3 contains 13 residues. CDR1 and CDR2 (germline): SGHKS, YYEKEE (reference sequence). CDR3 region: CASSLGDQETQYF. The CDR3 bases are TGTGCCAGCAGCCTAGGGGACCAAGAGACCCAGTACTTC. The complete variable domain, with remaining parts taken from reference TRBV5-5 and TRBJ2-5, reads DAGVTQSPTHLIKTRGQQVTLRCSPISGHKSVSWYQQVLGQGPQFIFQYYEKEERGRGNFPDRFSARQFPNYSSELNVNALLLGDSALYLCASSLGDQETQYFGPGTRLLVL.